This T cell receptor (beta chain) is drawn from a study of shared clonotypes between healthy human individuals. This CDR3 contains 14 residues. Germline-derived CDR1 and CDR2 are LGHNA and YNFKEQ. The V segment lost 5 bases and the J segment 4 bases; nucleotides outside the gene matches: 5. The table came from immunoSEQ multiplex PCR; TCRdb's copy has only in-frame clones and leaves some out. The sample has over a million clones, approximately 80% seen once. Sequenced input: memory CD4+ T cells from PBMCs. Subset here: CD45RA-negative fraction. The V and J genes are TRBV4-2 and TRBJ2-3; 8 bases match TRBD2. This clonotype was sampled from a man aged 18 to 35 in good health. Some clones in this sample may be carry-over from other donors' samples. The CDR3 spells CASSASGLADTQYF. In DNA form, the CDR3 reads TGTGCCAGCAGCGCTAGCGGGCTTGCAGATACGCAGTATTTT.